This passage covers 20 T cell receptor delta chains from one sample sequenced in a study of Vδ1+ human thymocytes. The template was reverse-transcribed extracted RNA. CDR3 amplicons came from multiplex PCR with pooled V-gene forward and constant-region reverse primers. TCRdb repeated clone calling on the multiplex PCR reads with CATT. This sample yields 80,000 or so delta-chain clones, of which about 35% are seen a single time; roughly 0.25% belongs to the top ten. Study observations and caveats: In the thymus, TRG and TRD repertoires looked highly polyclonal with Gaussian CDR3 lengths.

The antigens for these receptors are not known. The specimen sequenced was Vdelta1+ gamma-delta thymocytes from the thymus. Subset here: FACS-sorted CD3+ TCRalphabeta- TCRVdelta1+ TCRVdelta2- thymocytes. These receptor sequences come from a boy younger than two who had congenital heart surgery.

This clone was seen a handful of times. The chain couples TRDV1 to TRDJ1; a weak D match, TRDD3 (6 bases). CDR1 is TSWWSYY and CDR2 is QGS in the germline V gene. The CDR3 loop spans 17 amino acids. The V and J ends lost 4 bases and 2 bases respectively, with 20 bases between them. For the CDR3, the DNA is TGTGCTCTTGGGGGCCGACGATACGGACCCGGGACCGATAAACTCATCTTT. It yields the protein CALGGRRYGPGTDKLIF.

The chain couples TRDV1 to TRDJ1, with 8 bases aligning to TRDD2. The CDR3 runs 21 residues. Germline V CDR1 and CDR2: TSWWSYY, QGS. V lost 1 base to trimming and J lost 0 bases; unmatched junction nucleotides: 19. As DNA, the CDR3 is TGTGCTCTTGGGGAACCCGACTTCCTACGGCTGGGTGCGTTCTACACCGATAAACTCATCTTT. Encoded protein: CALGEPDFLRLGAFYTDKLIF.

This clone was detected a few times. This chain joins TRDV1 and TRDJ1; 9 bases map to TRDD3. Germline CDR1 reads TSWWSYY; CDR2 reads QGS. The V and J ends lost 2 bases and 0 bases, in that order; junction bases with no gene match: 22. CDR3 length equals 22 residues. The CDR3 coding sequence is TGTGCTCTTGGGGAAAAATACCTCGGGAGTTTACTGGGGGACCCGTACACCGATAAACTCATCTTT. It encodes CALGEKYLGSLLGDPYTDKLIF.

This clone was seen many times. This rearrangement joins TRDV2 to TRDJ1; 10 bases match TRDD3. This CDR3 spans 17 amino acids. With 0 bases clipped from V and 4 bases from J, the junction kept 10 bases outside the gene matches. Germline V lookup: CDR1 GEAIGNYY, CDR2 EKD. Here the CDR3 reads CACDTVIMGDTGDKLIF. CDR3 nucleotides: TGTGCCTGTGACACCGTAATAATGGGGGATACAGGCGATAAACTCATCTTT.

This clone was counted between two and nine times. Other DNA sequences in this sample translate to the same CDR3. The rearrangement joins TRDV1 to TRDJ1; TRDD3 matches 11 bases. V was pared by 0 bases and J by 3 bases, with 27 bases of the junction left unmatched. The germline V gene encodes CDR1 TSWWSYY and CDR2 QGS. This CDR3 has 24 residues. The CDR3 DNA sequence: TGTGCTCTTGGGGAACTGGTCTTAATCCTTCCTCAAGCCTCCTACTGGGGGATAGCCGATAAACTCATCTTT. Its protein is CALGELVLILPQASYWGIADKLIF.

V gene TRDV1 combines with J gene TRDJ1; 7 positions match TRDD3. The CDR3 is 20 amino acids. Per germline, CDR1 TSWWSYY and CDR2 QGS. Unmatched junction bases numbered 22, after V lost 6 bases and J lost 0 bases. CDR3 sequence: CALGKKAGSLWGAYTDKLIF. In DNA form, the CDR3 reads TGTGCTCTTGGAAAAAAGGCGGGCTCTCTCTGGGGGGCGTACACCGATAAACTCATCTTT.

This chain connects TRDV1 to TRDJ1; tentative D call: TRDD3 (6 bases). This CDR3 contains 16 residues. Per germline, CDR1 TSWWSYY and CDR2 QGS. Trimming shortened V by 3 bases and J by 10 bases, and 24 bases separated the two germline ends. Here the CDR3 reads CALGESTLLGIKGLIF. CDR3 sequence (DNA): TGTGCTCTTGGGGAGTCTACGCTACTGGGCATAAAGGGACTCATCTTT.

The table lists this clone with a few counts. The genes are TRDV1 and TRDJ1; 8 nucleotides agree with TRDD3. V gave up 3 bases and J gave up 0 bases; unmatched junction bases: 27. This CDR3 has 23 residues. Germline CDR1 and CDR2: TSWWSYY and QGS. CDR3 protein: CALGEGPDLLLEVLGGYTDKLIF. In nucleotides, the CDR3 is TGTGCTCTTGGGGAGGGCCCCGACCTTCTGCTGGAAGTACTGGGGGGGTACACCGATAAACTCATCTTT.

The chain joins TRDV1 to TRDJ1, with D perhaps given as TRDD2 or TRDD3 (8 bases each). V lost 4 bases and J 0 bases, leaving 27 bases between the germline ends. This CDR3 is 20 amino acids long. Germline V gene lookup returns CDR1 TSWWSYY and CDR2 QGS. The CDR3 sequence is CALGGTSSYGWGRYTDKLIF. CDR3 coding DNA: TGTGCTCTTGGGGGTACATCTTCCTACGGCTGGGGGAGGTACACCGATAAACTCATCTTT.

This clone was counted between two and nine times. This chain links TRDV1 with TRDJ1; 7 bases align to TRDD3. The CDR3 has 17 amino acids. Germline CDR1 is TSWWSYY and CDR2 is QGS. Trimming removed 3 bases from V and 7 bases from J; junction bases left unmatched: 17. The CDR3 here is CALGDHPRSGGISKLIF. The CDR3 bases are TGTGCTCTTGGGGATCATCCTCGTTCTGGGGGGATTAGTAAACTCATCTTT.

The sample holds one count of this clone. The gene calls are TRDV1 and TRDJ1; 11 bases align to TRDD3. This CDR3 has 21 residues. Germline V gene data show CDR1 as TSWWSYY and CDR2 as QGS. V lost 2 bases, J lost 1 base, and 18 bases stayed unmatched. CDR3 residues: CALGEGPLPDRGGYATDKLIF. Here the CDR3 DNA reads TGTGCTCTTGGGGAAGGCCCCCTCCCCGATCGTGGGGGATACGCCACCGATAAACTCATCTTT.

The chain uses TRDV1 and TRDJ1; D ambiguous. V shed 2 bases and J shed 3 bases, with 19 bases lying between them. The CDR3 length is 17 residues. Germline values: CDR1 TSWWSYY, CDR2 QGS. CDR3 amino acids: CALGEGLPGPGPDKLIF. DNA of the CDR3: TGTGCTCTTGGGGAAGGGCTACCTGGACCGGGTCCCGATAAACTCATCTTT.

The rearrangement uses TRDV1 and TRDJ1; possible D gene TRDD3, 6 bases. The CDR3 sequence is 13 residues long. Germline loops: CDR1 TSWWSYY, CDR2 QGS. V was cut by 8 bases and J by 2 bases, with 12 bases left in between. CDR3 residues: CALPTWGTDKLIF. CDR3 sequence (DNA): TGTGCTCTTCCGACATGGGGGACCGATAAACTCATCTTT.

This clone was detected a few times. One end of the junction is discordant with germline, which a read error may explain. Distinct nucleotide sequences in the sample also encode this CDR3. The chain recombines TRDV1 with TRDJ1; D might be TRDD3 (6 bases). The CDR3 runs 15 residues. CDR1 is TSWWSYY, CDR2 QGS, per germline. The CDR3 protein is CALGELAWGTDKLIF. CDR3 sequence (DNA): TGTGCCCTTGGGGAACTCGCCTGGGGCACCGATAAACTCATCTTT.

This clone appeared a few times. The chain links TRDV1 to TRDJ1, with unresolved D. The germline CDR1 and CDR2 sequences are TSWWSYY and QGS. V was shortened by 4 bases and J by 0 bases, with 18 bases between the two germline ends. CDR3 size: 17 residues. CDR3 DNA: TGTGCTCTTGGGGCCACCCCCCACGAGGGGTACACCGATAAACTCATCTTT. It specifies CALGATPHEGYTDKLIF.

With regard to this clone: The junction and the germline gene differ at one end; a read error may be behind it. Different DNA sequences within this sample yield the same CDR3. The rearrangement joins TRDV1 to TRDJ1; D remains ambiguous. This CDR3 comprises 15 residues. From germline, CDR1 is TSWWSYY and CDR2 QGS. In DNA, the CDR3 is TGTGCTCTTGGGGAACGATTCTTAACCACCGATAAGCTCATCTTT. Residues: CALGERFLTTDKLIF.

The chain couples TRDV1 to TRDJ1; D gene ambiguous. This CDR3 is 15 amino acids long. Germline assignment: CDR1 TSWWSYY and CDR2 QGS. With 5 bases removed from V and 1 base from J, the gap between germline ends came to 14 bases. The CDR3 DNA reads as TGTGCTCTTGGGATGGCACGCGACGCCACCGATAAACTCATCTTT. It encodes CALGMARDATDKLIF.

This clone was seen once. V gene TRDV1 combines with J gene TRDJ1; 11 bases agree with TRDD3. The V segment lost 3 bases and the J segment 0 bases; nucleotides outside the gene matches: 21. Germline lookup yields CDR1 TSWWSYY and CDR2 QGS. This CDR3 has 22 amino acids. As DNA, the CDR3 is TGTGCTCTTGGGGACTCAGGGCCTTCCTACGCTGGGGGATACCTTTACACCGATAAACTCATCTTT. It codes for CALGDSGPSYAGGYLYTDKLIF.

The table lists this clone with a few counts. V usage is TRDV1 and J usage is TRDJ1, with TRDD3 matching 12 bases. CDR3 length: 23 residues. Germline V lookup: CDR1 TSWWSYY, CDR2 QGS. The junction had 24 bases not matched to a gene; V was cut back by 4 bases and J by 0 bases. The CDR3 is CALGGTSFLAGGYGGLYTDKLIF. DNA of the CDR3: TGTGCTCTTGGGGGCACCTCCTTCCTAGCTGGGGGATACGGCGGTTTGTACACCGATAAACTCATCTTT.

The chain is built from TRDV1 and TRDJ1, with 11 positions matching TRDD3. In germline, CDR1 is TSWWSYY, CDR2 QGS. V was pared by 4 bases and J by 0 bases, with 28 bases of the junction left unmatched. The CDR3 has 24 amino acids. The CDR3 DNA reads TGTGCTCTTGGGGGAGGGGTCCCGACTCCCCCACTGGGGGATAAGGGAGCGTACACCGATAAACTCATCTTT. It translates to CALGGGVPTPPLGDKGAYTDKLIF.